This T cell receptor (beta chain) is drawn from a study of cytomegalovirus exposure and HLA in healthy donors. Note on this clone: The antigen is not known.

Donors likely had unrecorded immune exposures despite being nominally healthy when sampled. The CDR3 totals 15 residues. With V trimmed by 0 bases and J by 1 base, 5 bases remained unmatched. Germline CDR1 is GTSNPN and CDR2 is SVGIG (reference sequence). PCR was performed using 60 Vbeta and 13 Jbeta primers. The protocol was immunoSEQ multiplex PCR, while the TCRdb copy is restricted to in-frame clones and leaves out a portion. This table lists about 160,000 clones. Regarding the study as a whole: With DRB1 most and HLA-C fewest, TCR association rates differed between HLA loci in a later analysis.

This sequence was found in a man aged 25-40 years in good health and CMV-seronegative. Sequenced: PBMCs. The chain employs TRBV30 and TRBJ1-2, with 7 bases identical to TRBD1. The CDR3 spells CAWSVQGQFNYGYTF. In nucleotides, the CDR3 is TGTGCCTGGAGTGTACAGGGACAGTTTAACTATGGCTACACCTTC.